This T cell receptor beta chain derives from a study of Graves' ophthalmopathy and Graves' hyperthyroidism. Overall study results and limits: A majority of expanded thyroid clonotypes exceeding 0.001 frequency were likewise present in blood.

PBMCs stemmed from roughly 9.7 ml of fresh peripheral blood. The sample holds many counts of this clonotype. The antigen is not known. This CDR3 has 20 amino acids. The J segment lost 3 bases and the V segment lost 9 bases, leaving 26 bases of the junction unmatched. The V gene's germline CDR1 is LGHNA and CDR2 YSLEER. The authors amplified TCR beta CDR3 regions from RNA transcripts. A first-round RT-PCR used HTBI primers, followed by a second-round multiplex PCR. In TCRdb, the multiplex PCR reads were re-called with MiXCR into one record per CDR3 protein. Here the sample spans under 350,000 distinct CDR3 sequences, about a sixth being singletons.

Input material: peripheral blood. The receptor's source is an adult man with Graves' ophthalmopathy. The V call is TRBV4-3, the J call TRBJ2-5; 9 nucleotides line up with TRBD2. The CDR3 loop is CARQDRIERGVAMGKETQYF. Written as DNA, the CDR3 is TGCGCCAGGCAAGATCGGATCGAGCGGGGGGTCGCCATGGGGAAAGAGACCCAGTACTTC.